These 10 T cell receptor beta chains were all obtained from the same sample, sequenced in a study of cytomegalovirus exposure and HLA in healthy donors. The primer mix had 60 Vbeta and 13 Jbeta primers. Clones were read by immunoSEQ multiplex PCR, and TCRdb kept only the in-frame ones, dropping some. The sample consists of around 130,000 clones, approximately 80% of them appearing once. What was sequenced was PBMCs. The receptor source for this set is a man aged 40-55 years in good health and CMV-seronegative.

This clone was detected once. The CDR3 spells CASSGSGGPAGELFF. The DNA of the CDR3 is TGTGCCAGCAGCGGGTCGGGGGGGCCCGCCGGGGAGCTGTTTTTT. The rearrangement uses TRBV9 and TRBJ2-2; 8 bases align to TRBD2. CDR1 and CDR2 (germline): SGDLS, YYNGEE. The CDR3 totals 15 residues. Trimming removed 3 bases from V and 6 bases from J; junction bases left unmatched: 7.

The V and J genes are TRBV11-3 and TRBJ2-3; 12 nucleotides align to TRBD1. This CDR3 has 17 amino acids. Losses at the gene ends were 5 bases for V and 1 base for J; bases not matched to a gene: 7. CDR1 and CDR2 (germline): SGHNT, YENEEA. CDR3 bases: TGTGCCAGCAGCCCGGGCGGGACAGGGGGCGGCACAGATACGCAGTATTTT. It specifies CASSPGGTGGGTDTQYF.

The chain uses TRBV7-8 and TRBJ2-7; D not resolved. The CDR3 is made up of 13 amino acids. Germline lookup yields CDR1 SGHVS and CDR2 FQNEAQ. V lost 3 bases and J lost 6, with 12 bases in between. The CDR3 here is CASSFLSAPEQYF. In DNA, the CDR3 is TGTGCCAGCAGCTTTTTATCTGCGCCCGAGCAGTACTTC.

The V gene is TRBV21-1, the J gene TRBJ2-7; no DNA check was done on the table's D call, TRBD1. TRBV21-1 is a documented pseudogene. CDR3 length: 15 residues. The DNA of the CDR3 is TGTGCCAGCAGCAAAGTCGACAGGATATCCTACGAGCAGTACTTC. Translated, it gives CASSKVDRISYEQYF.

This chain connects TRBV27 to TRBJ2-7, with 8 bases matching TRBD2. This CDR3 spans 15 amino acids. Trimming took 6 bases from V and 0 from J; bases not matched to a gene: 7. The V gene's germline CDR1 is MNHEY and CDR2 SMNVEV (reference sequence). The CDR3 region is CASRDAGGSSYEQYF. The CDR3 DNA sequence: TGTGCCAGCAGAGACGCGGGGGGAAGCTCCTACGAGCAGTACTTC.

The rearrangement joins TRBV28 to TRBJ2-7, with 15 positions matching TRBD2. J was trimmed by 4 bases and V by 6 bases; bases with no gene match: 4. The germline CDR1 and CDR2 sequences are MDHEN and SYDVKM. The CDR3 spans 15 residues. The CDR3 protein is CASSKGLAGGYEQYF. The CDR3 nucleotides are TGTGCCAGCAGCAAGGGACTAGCGGGAGGTTACGAGCAGTACTTC. Complete variable domain (other parts from reference TRBV28 and TRBJ2-7): DVKVTQSSRYLVKRTGEKVFLECVQDMDHENMFWYRQDPGLGLRLIYFSYDVKMKEKGDIPEGYSVSREKKERFSLILESASTNQTSMYLCASSKGLAGGYEQYFGPGTRLTVT.

As for this clone: This same CDR3 is encoded by further DNA sequences in the sample. The chain combines TRBV6-5 with TRBJ2-7; 9 nucleotides agree with TRBD2. The trim removed 0 bases at V and 0 bases at J, leaving 0 bases unmatched. The germline V gene encodes CDR1 MNHEY and CDR2 SVGAGI. CDR3 size: 15 residues. The CDR3, as DNA: TGTGCCAGCAGTTACTCTAGCGGGAGCTCCTACGAGCAGTACTTC. Its translation: CASSYSSGSSYEQYF.

This clone was observed a few times. This chain connects TRBV7-4 to TRBJ1-5; weak D call: TRBD1 (5 bases). The CDR3 covers 16 residues. Germline assignment: CDR1 SGHVT and CDR2 SQSDAQ. Trimming pared 5 bases from V and 3 bases from J, leaving 17 bases between. In DNA, the CDR3 is TGTGCCAGCAGCCCGCAGGGTGGCGGGGACAATCAGCCCCAGCATTTT. It translates to CASSPQGGGDNQPQHF.

The rearrangement links TRBV11-2 to TRBJ1-5; D unclear. Trimming left V 4 bases short and J 0 bases short, with 7 bases between. Germline CDR1 and CDR2: SGHAT and FQNNGV. The CDR3 length is 14 residues. CDR3 in amino acids: CASSSYDSNQPQHF. In DNA, the CDR3 is TGTGCCAGCAGCTCCTACGATAGCAATCAGCCCCAGCATTTT. Drawing the rest from reference TRBV11-2 and TRBJ1-5, the complete variable domain is EAGVAQSPRYKIIEKRQSVAFWCNPISGHATLYWYQQILGQGPKLLIQFQNNGVVDDSQLPKDRFSAERLKGVDSTLKIQPAKLEDSAVYLCASSSYDSNQPQHFGDGTRLSIL.

V gene TRBV7-8 combines with J gene TRBJ1-2; 12 bases are shared with TRBD1. CDR3 length: 15 amino acids. The junction had 8 bases not matched to a gene; V was cut back by 5 bases and J by 7 bases. Germline V gene data show CDR1 as SGHVS and CDR2 as FQNEAQ. The CDR3 spells CASSEMGQGAAGYTF. DNA for the CDR3: TGTGCCAGCAGCGAGATGGGACAGGGGGCGGCTGGCTACACCTTC.